This T cell receptor (beta chain) is drawn from a study of cytomegalovirus exposure and HLA in healthy donors. The primer mix had 60 Vbeta and 13 Jbeta primers. Clones were read by immunoSEQ multiplex PCR, and TCRdb kept only the in-frame ones, dropping some. The repertoire holds around 150,000 clones, with 88% as singletons. Points from the study as a whole: No immune exposure information besides CMV serostatus was available. Presence/absence results assume similar sequencing depth per donor, which may not hold.

V gave up 4 bases and J gave up 2 bases; unmatched junction bases: 5. The CDR3 runs to 15 residues. Germline CDR1 reads MDHEN; CDR2 reads SYDVKM. Notes on this clone: Its antigen is undetermined.

Sequencing input: PBMCs. The receptor's source is a woman between 40 and 50 years old in good health and CMV-seronegative. J is TRBJ2-1 and V is TRBV28, with 7 bases matching TRBD1. The CDR3 sequence is CASSYRQGTYNEQFF. Written as DNA, the CDR3 is TGTGCCAGCAGTTACCGACAGGGAACCTACAATGAGCAGTTCTTC.